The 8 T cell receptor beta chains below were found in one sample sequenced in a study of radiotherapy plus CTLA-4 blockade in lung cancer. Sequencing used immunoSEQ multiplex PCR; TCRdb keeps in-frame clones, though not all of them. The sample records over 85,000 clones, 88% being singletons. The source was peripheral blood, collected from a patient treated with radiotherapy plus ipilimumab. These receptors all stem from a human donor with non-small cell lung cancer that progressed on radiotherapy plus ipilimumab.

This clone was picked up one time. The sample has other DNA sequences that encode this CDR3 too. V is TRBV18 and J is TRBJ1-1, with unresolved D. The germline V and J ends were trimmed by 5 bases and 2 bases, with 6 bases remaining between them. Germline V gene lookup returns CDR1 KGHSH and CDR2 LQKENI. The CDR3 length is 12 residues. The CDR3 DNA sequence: TGTGCCAGCTCATCACGCAACACTGAAGCTTTCTTT. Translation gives CASSSRNTEAFF.

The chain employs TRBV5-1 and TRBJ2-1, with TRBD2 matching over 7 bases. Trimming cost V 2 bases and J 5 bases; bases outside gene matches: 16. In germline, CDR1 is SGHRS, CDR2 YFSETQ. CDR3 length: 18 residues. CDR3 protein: CASSFGSTTGGPNNEQFF. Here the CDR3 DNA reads TGCGCCAGCAGCTTCGGGAGTACGACGGGAGGCCCAAACAATGAGCAGTTCTTC. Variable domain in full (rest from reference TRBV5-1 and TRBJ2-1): KAGVTQTPRYLIKTRGQQVTLSCSPISGHRSVSWYQQTPGQGLQFLFEYFSETQRNKGNFPGRFSGRQFSNSRSEMNVSTLELGDSALYLCASSFGSTTGGPNNEQFFGPGTRLTVL.

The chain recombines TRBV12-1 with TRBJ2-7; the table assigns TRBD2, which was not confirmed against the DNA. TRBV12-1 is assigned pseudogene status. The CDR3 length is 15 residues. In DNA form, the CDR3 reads TGTGCCAGCAGCTGCCTTAGCGGGAGCCGCCACGAGCAGTACTTC. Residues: CASSCLSGSRHEQYF.

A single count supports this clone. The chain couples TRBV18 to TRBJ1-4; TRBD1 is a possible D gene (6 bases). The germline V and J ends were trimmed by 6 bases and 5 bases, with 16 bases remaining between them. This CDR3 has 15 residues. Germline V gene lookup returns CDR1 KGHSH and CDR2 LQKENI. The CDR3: CASSTPDSPNEKLFF. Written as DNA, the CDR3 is TGTGCCAGCTCCACCCCGGACAGCCCGAATGAAAAACTGTTTTTT.

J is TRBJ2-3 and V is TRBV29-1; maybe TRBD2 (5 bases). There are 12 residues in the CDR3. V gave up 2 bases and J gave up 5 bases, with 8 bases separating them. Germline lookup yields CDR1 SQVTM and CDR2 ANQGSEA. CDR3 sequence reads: CSVETSGDTQYF. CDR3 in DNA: TGCAGCGTTGAAACAAGCGGAGATACGCAGTATTTT.

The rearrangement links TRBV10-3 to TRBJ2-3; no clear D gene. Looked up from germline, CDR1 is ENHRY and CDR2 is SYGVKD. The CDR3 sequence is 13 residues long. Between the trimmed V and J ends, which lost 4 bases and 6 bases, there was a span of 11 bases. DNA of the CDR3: TGTGCCATCAGTGTAGGCTCGTTTGATACGCAGTATTTT. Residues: CAISVGSFDTQYF.

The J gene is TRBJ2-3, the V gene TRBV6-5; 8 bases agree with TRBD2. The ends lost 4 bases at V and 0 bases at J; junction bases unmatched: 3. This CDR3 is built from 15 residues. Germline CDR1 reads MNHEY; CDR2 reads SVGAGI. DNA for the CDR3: TGTGCCAGCAGTTCCCCTAGCGGGAGCACAGATACGCAGTATTTT. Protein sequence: CASSSPSGSTDTQYF.

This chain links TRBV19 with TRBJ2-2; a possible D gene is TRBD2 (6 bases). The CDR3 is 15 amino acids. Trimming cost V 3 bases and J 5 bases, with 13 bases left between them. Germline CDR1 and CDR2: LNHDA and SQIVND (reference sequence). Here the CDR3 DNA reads TGTGCCAGTAGTATCACGGGAGACGGGACCGGGGAGCTGTTTTTT. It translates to CASSITGDGTGELFF.